These T cell receptor beta chains were read from a single sample in a study of blood T cell repertoires in COVID-19. The protocol was immunoSEQ multiplex PCR, while the TCRdb copy is restricted to in-frame clones and leaves out a portion. The profile covers under 450,000 clones, with roughly 90% appearing a single time and 0.8% to 0.9% taken by the ten largest. Sequenced input: PBMCs or T cells enriched from blood (not recorded which). These receptors all stem from a woman aged 40-49 years who had been exposed to COVID-19. Both conserved end residues are part of each CDR3. D genes are given only for firm matches. Clone size is stated in some rows and not others, as once, few, many or a class when expanded.

J | V | size | D | DNA | CDR3
TRBJ1-6 | TRBV6-5 | once | NA | TGTGCCACTCGGGTTAGCTCCTATAATTCACCCCTCCACTTT | CATRVSSYNSPLHF
TRBJ1-6 | TRBV19 | NA | TRBD1 | TGTGCCAGTAGTATGGGGCAGGGGGGTCATAATTCACCCCTCCACTTT | CASSMGQGGHNSPLHF
TRBJ1-6 | TRBV12-5 | NA | NA | TGTGCTAGTGGTTTGGTACGAGGGGGAAGTCAGCTGAATTCACCCCTCCACTTT | CASGLVRGGSQLNSPLHF
TRBJ1-6 | TRBV4-2 | NA | TRBD1 | TGTGCCAGCAGCCAAGAAACAGGGGGTAATTCACCCCTCCACTTT | CASSQETGGNSPLHF
TRBJ2-1 | TRBV3-1/TRBV3-2 | NA | TRBD1 | TGTGCCAGCAGCTCAGGACAGGGGATTAATAATGAGCAGTTCTTC | CASSSGQGINNEQFF
TRBJ1-1 | TRBV6-5 | NA | TRBD1 | TGTGCCAGCAGACAGGGGTTACTTGAAGCTTTCTTT | CASRQGLLEAFF
TRBJ2-3 | TRBV15 | once | NA | TGTGCCACCAGTACTACGCGCACAGATACGCAGTATTTT | CATSTTRTDTQYF
TRBJ2-7 | TRBV7-2 | NA | TRBD2 | TGTGCCAGCAGCCCCCGGACTAGCGGCTCCTACGAGCAGTACTTC | CASSPRTSGSYEQYF
TRBJ1-2 | TRBV24-1 | NA | NA | TGTGCCACCAGTGATAGTGGGGCGTTCTATGGCTACACCTTC | CATSDSGAFYGYTF
TRBJ2-2 | TRBV27 | NA | TRBD1 | TGTGCCAGCAGTTCCTTTGGGACAGGCCGGCGGGCGAACACCGGGGAGCTGTTTTTT | CASSSFGTGRRANTGELFF
TRBJ1-2 | TRBV5-4 | NA | NA | TGTGCCAGCAGCTTGGATCAGGATAGGTTAGCTAACTATGGCTACACCTTC | CASSLDQDRLANYGYTF
TRBJ2-3 | TRBV2 | NA | TRBD2 | TGTGCCAGCAGTGAATCGCGGGGGACAGATACGCAGTATTTT | CASSESRGTDTQYF